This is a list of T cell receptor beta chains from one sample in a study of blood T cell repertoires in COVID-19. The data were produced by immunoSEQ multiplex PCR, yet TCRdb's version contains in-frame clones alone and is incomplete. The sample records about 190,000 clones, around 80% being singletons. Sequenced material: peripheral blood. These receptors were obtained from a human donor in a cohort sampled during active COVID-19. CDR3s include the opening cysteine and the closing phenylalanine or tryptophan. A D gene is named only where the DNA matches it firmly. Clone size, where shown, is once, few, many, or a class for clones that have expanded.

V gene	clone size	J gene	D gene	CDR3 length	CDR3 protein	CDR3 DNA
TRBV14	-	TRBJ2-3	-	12	CASSQTSHTQYF	TGTGCCAGCAGCCAAACTAGTCATACGCAGTATTTT
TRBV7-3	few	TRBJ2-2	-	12	CASSLPGGELFF	TGTGCCAGCAGCTTACCGGGCGGGGAGCTGTTTTTT
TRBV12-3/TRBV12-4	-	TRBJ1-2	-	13	CASSFGQNYGYTF	TGTGCCAGCAGTTTTGGGCAGAACTATGGCTACACCTTC
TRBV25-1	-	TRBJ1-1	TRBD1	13	CASTWTGFSEAFF	TGTGCCAGCACTTGGACAGGCTTCTCTGAAGCTTTCTTT
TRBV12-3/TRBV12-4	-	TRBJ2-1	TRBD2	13	CASSKLAPPHQFF	TGTGCCAGCAGTAAACTAGCGCCCCCTCATCAGTTCTTC
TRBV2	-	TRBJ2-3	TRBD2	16	CASRESLAGGQDTQYF	TGTGCCAGCAGAGAAAGCCTAGCGGGGGGGCAAGATACGCAGTATTTT
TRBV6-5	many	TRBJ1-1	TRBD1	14	CASSSGQGFTEAFF	TGTGCCAGCAGTTCGGGACAGGGATTCACTGAAGCTTTCTTT
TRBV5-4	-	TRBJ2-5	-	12	CAGGRSQETQYF	TGTGCCGGCGGGCGGTCCCAAGAGACCCAGTACTTC
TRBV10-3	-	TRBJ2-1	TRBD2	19	CAIRPTSGGTGLFHNEQFF	TGTGCCATCAGACCTACTAGCGGGGGGACCGGTTTATTTCACAATGAGCAGTTCTTC
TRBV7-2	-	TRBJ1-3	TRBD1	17	CASSLGTGRISGNTIYF	TGTGCCAGCAGCTTAGGGACAGGGAGGATCTCTGGAAACACCATATATTTT
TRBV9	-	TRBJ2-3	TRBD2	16	CASSVEGTSGSLSQYF	TGTGCCAGCAGCGTAGAAGGGACTAGCGGGAGTTTGTCGCAGTATTTT
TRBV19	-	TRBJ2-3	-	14	CASSDPPAGDTQYF	TGTGCCAGTAGTGATCCCCCAGCCGGGGATACGCAGTATTTT
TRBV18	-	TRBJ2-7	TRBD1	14	CASSPGDRDYEQYF	TGTGCCAGCTCACCGGGGGACAGGGACTACGAGCAGTACTTC